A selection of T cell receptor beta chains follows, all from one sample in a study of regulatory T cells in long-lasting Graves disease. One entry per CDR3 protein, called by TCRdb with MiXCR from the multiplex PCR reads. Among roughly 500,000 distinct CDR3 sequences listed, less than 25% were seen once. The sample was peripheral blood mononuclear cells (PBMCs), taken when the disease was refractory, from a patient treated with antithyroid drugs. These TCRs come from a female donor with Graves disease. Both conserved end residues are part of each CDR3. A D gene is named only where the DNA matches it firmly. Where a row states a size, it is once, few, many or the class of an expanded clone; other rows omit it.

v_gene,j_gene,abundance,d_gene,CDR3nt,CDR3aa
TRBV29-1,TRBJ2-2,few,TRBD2,TGCAGCGGATCTGAGCGGGAGGGCCTCGGCGGGGAGCTGTTTTTT,CSGSEREGLGGELFF
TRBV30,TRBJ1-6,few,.,TGTGCCTGGAGTGTATCCGGAAATTCACCCCTCCACTTT,CAWSVSGNSPLHF
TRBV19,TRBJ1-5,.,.,TGTGCCGGTAGTATAACAGAGAATCAGCCCCAGCATTTT,CAGSITENQPQHF
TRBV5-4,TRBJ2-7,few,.,TGTGCCAGCAGTCGAGGGCCTGACAGCTCCTACGAGCAGTACTTC,CASSRGPDSSYEQYF
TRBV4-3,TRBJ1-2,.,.,TGCGCCAGCAGCCAAGACGAATCAAGTGGTGGCTACACCTTC,CASSQDESSGGYTF
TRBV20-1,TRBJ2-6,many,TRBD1,TGCAGTGCTGAGACAGGGCGCGGGGCCAACGTCCTGACTTTC,CSAETGRGANVLTF
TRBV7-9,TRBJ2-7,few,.,TGTGCCAGCAGCTATAGCATCGGGACATCCGGTCATTACGAGCAGTACTTC,CASSYSIGTSGHYEQYF
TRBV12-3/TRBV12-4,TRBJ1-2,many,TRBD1,TGTGCCAGCAGTTTAAGGACAGGGGGCGGGGGGAACTATGGCTACACCTTC,CASSLRTGGGGNYGYTF
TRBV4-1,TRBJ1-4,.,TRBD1,TGCGCCAGCAGCCAGATCCGACCAGGGGGGCCTGAAAAACTGTTTTTT,CASSQIRPGGPEKLFF
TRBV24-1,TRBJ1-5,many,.,TGTGCCACCAGTGATTTTTGGGGCTATCAGCCCCAGCATTTT,CATSDFWGYQPQHF
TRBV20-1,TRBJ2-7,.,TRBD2,TGCAGTGCTCCACCCATCCTGACTAGCGGGAGTCGGTACGAGCAGTACTTC,CSAPPILTSGSRYEQYF
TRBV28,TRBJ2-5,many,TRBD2,TGTGCCAGCAGTTTCGGACTAGCGGGAGAGGTGGAGACCCAGTACTTC,CASSFGLAGEVETQYF
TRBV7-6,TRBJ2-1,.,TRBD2,TGTGCCAGCAGCTCCTCAACCCTAGCGGGAGTCGGGTTCTTC,CASSSSTLAGVGFF
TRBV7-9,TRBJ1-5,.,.,TGTGCCAGCAGCTTAGTTGGTCCCGGGGCCCCCCAGCATTTT,CASSLVGPGAPQHF
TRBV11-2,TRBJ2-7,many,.,TGTGCCAGCAGCTTAGGGGGGATATTCGACGAGCAGTACTTC,CASSLGGIFDEQYF
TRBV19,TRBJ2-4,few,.,TGTGCCTGCCGTAGGCCGGGGGACATTCAGTACTTC,CACRRPGDIQYF
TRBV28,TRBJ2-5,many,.,TGTGCCAGCAGCCAGAGAACAGAGACCCAGTACTTC,CASSQRTETQYF
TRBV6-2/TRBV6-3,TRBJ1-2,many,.,TGTGCCAGCGCTCCTCAACAGACTAACTATGGCTACACCTTC,CASAPQQTNYGYTF
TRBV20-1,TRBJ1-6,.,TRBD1,TGCAGTGCTCAAGACCCGGACAGGCCATCCTCGCCACCCCTCCACTTT,CSAQDPDRPSSPPLHF
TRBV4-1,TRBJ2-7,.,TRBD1,TGCGCCAGCAGCCCCAGACAGGGGGATACCTACGAGCAGTACTTC,CASSPRQGDTYEQYF
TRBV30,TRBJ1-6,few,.,TGTGCCTGGAGAAAGGATTCACCCCTCCACTTT,CAWRKDSPLHF
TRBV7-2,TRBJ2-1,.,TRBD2,TGTGCCAGCAGCTTAGACGGCGGGAGGGCCAGAGAGCAGTTCTTC,CASSLDGGRAREQFF
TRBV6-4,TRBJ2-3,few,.,TGTGCCAGCAGTTGGACAGAAGGGGGCACAGATACGCAGTATTTT,CASSWTEGGTDTQYF
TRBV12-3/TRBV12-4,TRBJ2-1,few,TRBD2,TGTGCCAGCGGGGGCGGGAGGGCCCAAAATGAGCAGTTCTTC,CASGGGRAQNEQFF
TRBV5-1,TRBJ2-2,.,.,TGCGCCAGCAGCTTGAACCGGGGGACGGGAAACGGGGAGCTGTTTTTT,CASSLNRGTGNGELFF
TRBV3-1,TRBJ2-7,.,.,TGTGCCAGCAGCCCCCGGGTCCAAACCTACGAGCAGTACTTC,CASSPRVQTYEQYF
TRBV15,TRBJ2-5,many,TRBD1,TGTGCCACCAGCAAACGCCTCGACAGGGTGTCTCAAGAGACCCAGTACTTC,CATSKRLDRVSQETQYF
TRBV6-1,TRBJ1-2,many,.,TGTGCCAGCAGAAGACAGGCCGAGTTTGGGGGCTACACCTTC,CASRRQAEFGGYTF
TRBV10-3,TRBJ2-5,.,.,TGTGCCATCAGTGAGTCGAACGGCCCGGAGACCCAGTACTTC,CAISESNGPETQYF
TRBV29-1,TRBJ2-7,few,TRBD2,TGCAGCGTCCTAATAGCGGGAAGCCCCTACGAGCAGTACTTC,CSVLIAGSPYEQYF
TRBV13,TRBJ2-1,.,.,TGTGCCAGCAGCGTGACCGGTGAGCAGTTCTTC,CASSVTGEQFF
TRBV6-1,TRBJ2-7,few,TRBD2,TGTGCCAGCGGACATCTCCCTAGGGGGACTAGCGGGAGCTACGAGCAGTACTTC,CASGHLPRGTSGSYEQYF
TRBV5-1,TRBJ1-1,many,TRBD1,TGCGCCAGCAGCTTGGAGGGACAGGGTACCACTGAAGCTTTCTTT,CASSLEGQGTTEAFF
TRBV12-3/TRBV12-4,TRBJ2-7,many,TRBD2,TGTGCCAGCGGGGGACTAGCGGGAGGGCCACCGGGCGAGCAGTACTTC,CASGGLAGGPPGEQYF
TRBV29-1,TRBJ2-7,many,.,TGCAGCGTTGAAAAGGGGAGCAACGAGCAGTACTTC,CSVEKGSNEQYF
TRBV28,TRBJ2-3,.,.,TGTGCCAGCAGTTTCCTGGGAATGGGAGGAGGGACAGATACGCAGTATTTT,CASSFLGMGGGTDTQYF
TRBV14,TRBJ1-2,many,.,TGTGCCAGCAGCCAAGATAAGGCAGGGCGGTATGGCTACACCTTC,CASSQDKAGRYGYTF
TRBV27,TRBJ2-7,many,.,TGTGCCAGCAGTACTTTAGGTAGCGAGCAGTACTTC,CASSTLGSEQYF
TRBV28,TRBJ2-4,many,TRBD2,TGTGCCAGCAGGTCTAGCGGGGAAAACATTCAGTACTTC,CASRSSGENIQYF
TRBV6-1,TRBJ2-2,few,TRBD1,TGTGCCAGCAGCCTTCATGGGAGACAGGGGACCGGGGAGCTGTTTTTT,CASSLHGRQGTGELFF
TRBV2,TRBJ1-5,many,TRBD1,TGTGCCAGCAGTCCGGGGGACAGCCAGCCCCAGCATTTT,CASSPGDSQPQHF
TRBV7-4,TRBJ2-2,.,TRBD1,TGTGCCAGCAGTTTAGAGGGGGCGAGTCGTACCGGGGAGCTGTTTTTT,CASSLEGASRTGELFF
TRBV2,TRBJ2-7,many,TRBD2,TGTGCCAGCACTAGCGGATCCACCTACGAGCAGTACTTC,CASTSGSTYEQYF
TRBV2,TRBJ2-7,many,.,TGTGCCAGCGGAGGGGGGGTTTCTTGGGACGAGCAGTACTTC,CASGGGVSWDEQYF
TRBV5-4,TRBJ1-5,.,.,TGTGCCAGCAGCTTGGGGGTGGCAGGCAATCAGCCCCAGCATTTT,CASSLGVAGNQPQHF
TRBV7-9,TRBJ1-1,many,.,TGTGCCAGCAGCTTAGGTTGGACCCCGAGGACGAACACTGAAGCTTTCTTT,CASSLGWTPRTNTEAFF
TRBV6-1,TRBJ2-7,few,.,TGTGCCAGCGCCGGGACATACTCCTACGAGCAGTACTTC,CASAGTYSYEQYF